The 28 T cell receptor beta chains in this list originate from one sample, sequenced in a study of metastatic and nonmetastatic thyroid tumors. No treatment had been given to any patient before thyroid surgery. Via MiXCR, TCRdb re-called the PCR reads. The sample lists 36,000 or so clones; around a third were seen once. The sequenced material came from tumor tissue. The origin of the receptors is a female donor with papillary thyroid cancer or a benign thyroid nodule (not recorded which). Some clones in this sample may be carry-over from other donors' samples.

The V gene is TRBV3-1, the J gene TRBJ1-2; weak D call: TRBD1 (6 bases). The CDR3 is 14 amino acids. V gave up 1 base and J gave up 6 bases, with 12 bases separating them. Germline V gene sequence: CDR1 LGHDT, CDR2 YNNKEL (reference sequence). The CDR3 sequence: CASSQVPGVDGYTF. The CDR3 coding sequence is TGTGCCAGCAGCCAAGTTCCAGGGGTGGATGGCTACACCTTC.

The chain links TRBV5-4 to TRBJ1-2, with a possible D match to TRBD1 (5 bases). Trimming pared 0 bases from V and 0 bases from J, leaving 12 bases between. The CDR3 sequence is 16 residues long. CDR1 SGHNT and CDR2 YYREEE come from the germline V gene (reference sequence). The CDR3 region is CASSLAGTSANYGYTF. CDR3 bases: TGTGCCAGCAGCTTGGCCGGGACGTCAGCTAACTATGGCTACACCTTC.

The chain has TRBV7-2 and TRBJ1-5; D is unclear. The CDR3 sequence is 15 residues long. Germline V gives CDR1 SGHTA, CDR2 FQGNSA. Trimming cost V 1 base and J 2 bases, with 9 bases left between them. The CDR3 nucleotides are TGTGCCAGCAGCTTAGGTAGCGGTGGCAATCAGCCCCAGCATTTT. Its protein product is CASSLGSGGNQPQHF.

The chain links TRBV6-2 or TRBV6-3 to TRBJ2-1, with D possibly being TRBD1 (5 bases). This CDR3 region has 16 residues. Germline CDR1 and CDR2: MNHEY and SVGEGT. The V and J ends lost 7 bases and 5 bases respectively, with 21 bases between them. The CDR3 DNA follows: TGTGCCAGCACCCCGCGACAGACCCATCTCAACAATGAGCAGTTCTTC. Protein product: CASTPRQTHLNNEQFF.

This clone has a handful of counts. The chain is built from TRBV6-2 or TRBV6-3 and TRBJ1-2; unclear D gene. CDR1 and CDR2 (germline): MNHEY, SVGEGT. The germline V and J ends were trimmed by 8 bases and 2 bases, with 6 bases remaining between them. The CDR3 extends over 11 amino acids. The CDR3, as DNA: TGTGCCAGCTGGTGGAACTATGGCTACACCTTC. Translated: CASWWNYGYTF.

This chain joins TRBV24-1 and TRBJ1-2, with D maybe TRBD1 (6 bases). CDR1 KGHDR and CDR2 SFDVKD come from the germline V gene. The CDR3 extends over 14 amino acids. Trimming pared 5 bases from V and 2 bases from J, leaving 11 bases between. The CDR3 DNA sequence: TGTGCCACCAGTGGTTCCGGACAGAACTATGGCTACACCTTC. The encoded protein is CATSGSGQNYGYTF.

About this clone: A read error may produce the germline difference seen at one junction end. The rearrangement joins TRBV5-4 to TRBJ1-2, with D possibly matching TRBD1 (5 bases). CDR1 SGHNT and CDR2 YYREEE come from the germline V gene (reference sequence). This CDR3 is 14 amino acids long. The DNA for the CDR3 is TGCGCCAGCAGCTGTCTCAGGGAATTCTATGGCTACACCTTC. Protein product: CASSCLREFYGYTF.

The chain uses TRBV7-3 and TRBJ2-1, with TRBD1 matching 9 bases. The CDR3 length is 15 residues. Germline V gene sequence: CDR1 SGHTA, CDR2 FQGTGA. V trimming: 5 bases; J trimming: 4 bases; junction bases outside the gene matches: 6. This chain's CDR3 is CASSPDRGFYNEQFF. The CDR3 DNA sequence: TGTGCCAGCAGCCCGGACAGGGGATTTTACAATGAGCAGTTCTTC.

V usage is TRBV6-1 and J usage is TRBJ2-3, with D unclear. In germline, CDR1 is MNHNS, CDR2 SASEGT. The V end was cut by 5 bases, the J end by 2 bases, with 11 bases between. The CDR3 covers 14 residues. CDR3 DNA sequence: TGTGCCAGCAGTAAGCGAGCCCTCACAGATACGCAGTATTTT. Residues: CASSKRALTDTQYF.

The CDR3 coding sequence is TGTGCCGGGACTAGCGGATACAATGAGCAGTTCTTC. Encoded protein: CAGTSGYNEQFF. The chain carries TRBV30 and TRBJ2-1; 11 nucleotides agree with TRBD2. The CDR3 is made up of 12 amino acids. V was clipped by 8 bases and J by 4 bases; unmatched bases: 1. Germline V gene data show CDR1 as GTSNPN and CDR2 as SVGIG (reference sequence).

The V and J genes are TRBV20-1 and TRBJ2-1, with 9 bases that match TRBD2. The ends lost 5 bases at V and 9 bases at J; junction bases unmatched: 8. Germline-derived CDR1 and CDR2 are DFQATT and SNEGSKA (reference sequence). The CDR3 is 13 residues long. CDR3 amino acids: CSALLAGRGEQFF. Written as DNA, the CDR3 is TGCAGTGCTCTACTAGCGGGTAGGGGTGAGCAGTTCTTC.

This clone was detected a few times. The chain carries TRBV24-1 and TRBJ2-3; 8 bases agree with TRBD2. The V gene end was trimmed by 10 bases and the J gene end by 2 bases; junction bases not matched to a gene: 13. The germline V gene encodes CDR1 KGHDR and CDR2 SFDVKD. The CDR3 has 16 residues. The CDR3 loop reads CATARKEREFTDTQYF. In DNA form, the CDR3 reads TGTGCCACTGCCCGCAAGGAGCGGGAGTTCACAGATACGCAGTATTTT.

Concerning this clone itself: The junction and the germline gene differ at one end; a read error may be behind it. The chain employs TRBV4-2 and TRBJ2-1; 9 nucleotides line up with TRBD1. The CDR3 has 23 amino acids. Germline V CDR1 and CDR2: LGHNA, YNFKEQ. CDR3 nucleotides: TGTGCCAACAGCCCGCCGAGGGACAGGGAGTTCCCAAAGATCCCTTCCTCCTACAATGAGCAGTTCTTC. Translating it yields CANSPPRDREFPKIPSSYNEQFF.

The chain combines TRBV24-1 with TRBJ2-7; TRBD2 matches 9 bases. The CDR3 runs to 14 residues. Trimming at V came to 4 bases and at J to 5 bases, leaving 5 bases not matched to a gene. The germline V gene encodes CDR1 KGHDR and CDR2 SFDVKD. The CDR3 region is CATSEGTSRNEQYF. Here the CDR3 DNA reads TGTGCCACCAGTGAAGGGACTAGCAGGAACGAGCAGTACTTC.

This clone was detected only a few times. The J gene is TRBJ2-1, the V gene TRBV6-6, with a tentative D call TRBD1 (5 bases). This CDR3 region has 14 residues. The germline V and J ends were trimmed by 2 bases and 9 bases, with 14 bases remaining between them. Germline V gives CDR1 MNHNY, CDR2 SVGAGI (reference sequence). The CDR3 region is CASSYEGEASEQFF. In DNA form, the CDR3 reads TGTGCCAGCAGTTACGAAGGGGAAGCGAGTGAGCAGTTCTTC.

The chain uses TRBV6-1 and TRBJ1-2; a weak D match, TRBD1 (6 bases). This CDR3 spans 13 amino acids. V shed 7 bases and J shed 6 bases, with 15 bases lying between them. Germline CDR1 reads MNHNS; CDR2 reads SASEGT. The CDR3 reads CASNPDSYNGYTF. The CDR3 nucleotides are TGTGCCAGCAACCCGGACAGTTACAATGGCTACACCTTC.

The chain has TRBV5-1 and TRBJ2-7; TRBD1 is a possible D gene (6 bases). V lost 3 bases and J lost 6, with 13 bases in between. The CDR3 covers 13 residues. Germline values: CDR1 SGHRS, CDR2 YFSETQ. Here the CDR3 DNA reads TGCGCCAGCAGCTCGACAGGTTCTCGCGAGCAGTACTTC. Its translation is CASSSTGSREQYF.

There are a few counts of this clone. This chain joins TRBV28 and TRBJ1-5; 11 bases are a match to TRBD1. This CDR3 spans 18 amino acids. V dropped 4 bases and J dropped 5; count of bases not matched to a gene: 13. Germline V gene sequence: CDR1 MDHEN, CDR2 SYDVKM. The CDR3 here is CASSYPFGQGAFDQPQHF. DNA for the CDR3: TGTGCCAGCAGTTATCCCTTTGGACAGGGGGCCTTTGATCAGCCCCAGCATTTT.

This clone showed up just a few times. The chain has TRBV6-1 and TRBJ1-1; 7 bases are a match to TRBD1. Germline V gene data show CDR1 as MNHNS and CDR2 as SASEGT. The CDR3 totals 12 residues. V was clipped by 4 bases and J by 4 bases; unmatched bases: 0. CDR3 nucleotides: TGTGCCAGCAGTGCAGGGGGCACTGAAGCTTTCTTT. Its translation: CASSAGGTEAFF.

This clone was counted ten times or more. This chain uses TRBV6-1 with TRBJ1-6; D unresolved. Trimming removed 0 bases from V and 8 bases from J, with 8 bases in between. Per germline, CDR1 MNHNS and CDR2 SASEGT. The CDR3 contains 14 residues. CDR3: CASSEATGHSPLHF. The DNA of the CDR3 is TGTGCCAGCAGTGAAGCGACTGGACATTCACCCCTCCACTTT.

This clone was found a few times. The rearrangement links TRBV6-1 to TRBJ2-3; TRBD1 matches 7 bases. The CDR3 has 13 residues. The germline CDR1 and CDR2 sequences are MNHNS and SASEGT. Trimming took 8 bases from V and 4 from J; bases not matched to a gene: 6. CDR3 nucleotides: TGTGCCAGCGAGGGGGCGACATCAGATACGCAGTATTTT. Translated, it gives CASEGATSDTQYF.

This sequence joins TRBV9 and TRBJ2-1; 7 bases fit TRBD2. The CDR3 is 15 residues long. Germline CDR1 is SGDLS and CDR2 is YYNGEE. V gave up 3 bases and J gave up 10 bases; unmatched junction bases: 13. The CDR3 sequence is CASSGAREGSLEQFF. DNA for the CDR3: TGTGCCAGCAGCGGTGCAAGGGAGGGATCTTTGGAGCAGTTCTTC.

The chain employs TRBV6-2 or TRBV6-3 and TRBJ1-2; no firm D call. V gave up 6 bases and J gave up 6 bases, with 17 bases separating them. This CDR3 has 14 amino acids. The V gene's germline CDR1 is MNHEY and CDR2 SVGEGT. The CDR3 region has the DNA TGTGCCAGCAGCCCAACTGACACGGCGAATGGCTACACCTTC. It codes for CASSPTDTANGYTF.

The chain is built from TRBV28 and TRBJ2-7, with 7 bases aligning to TRBD2. J gave up 4 bases and V 6 bases, and 12 bases lay outside the gene matches. CDR3 size: 15 residues. CDR1 is MDHEN, CDR2 SYDVKM, per germline. Written as DNA, the CDR3 is TGTGCCAGCAGCCTCCCCGGCGGGAGAGGGTACGAGCAGTACTTC. Amino acids: CASSLPGGRGYEQYF.

This clone was seen more than once but under ten times. The V call is TRBV12-3 or TRBV12-4, the J call TRBJ2-1; 10 bases match TRBD1. The CDR3 is 14 residues long. The V gene end was trimmed by 5 bases and the J gene end by 2 bases; junction bases not matched to a gene: 0. The CDR3 DNA reads TGTGCCAGCAGTGACAGGGGGCCCTACAATGAGCAGTTCTTC. It encodes CASSDRGPYNEQFF.

This clone turned up a few times. V usage is TRBV12-5 and J usage is TRBJ2-7, with D possibly TRBD1 on 5 matching bases. The V end was cut by 6 bases, the J end by 7 bases, with 16 bases between. The CDR3 sequence is 13 residues long. Germline CDR1 reads LGHNT; CDR2 reads FRNRAP. This chain's CDR3 is CASGRTSFDEQYF. CDR3 DNA: TGTGCTAGTGGCCGGACATCCTTCGATGAGCAGTACTTC.

This clone showed up just a few times. The chain links TRBV2 to TRBJ2-3, with 10 bases that match TRBD2. The V gene's germline CDR1 is SNHLY and CDR2 FYNNEI. J lost 2 bases, V lost 5 bases, and 4 bases had no gene match. The CDR3 has 15 residues. The CDR3 spells CASSRLAGTTDTQYF. The DNA of the CDR3 is TGTGCCAGCAGTCGACTAGCGGGCACCACAGATACGCAGTATTTT.

The gene calls are TRBV30 and TRBJ2-7; 9 nucleotides line up with TRBD1. The CDR3 is 14 residues long. CDR1 and CDR2 (germline): GTSNPN, SVGIG (reference sequence). With V trimmed by 1 base and J by 4 bases, 5 bases remained unmatched. CDR3 loop: CAWSGTGGWYEQYF. CDR3 DNA: TGTGCCTGGAGTGGTACAGGGGGCTGGTACGAGCAGTACTTC.